The T cell receptor (beta chain) under discussion was sequenced for a study of blood T cells in healthy people across ages. Overall study results and limits: Observed TCR beta diversity per million T cells went down as age went up. This fall followed a roughly linear course with age.

This clonotype was seen more than once but under ten times. Its antigen remains unknown. Combining a sample-barcoded 5' primer with a J-beta primer mix, a second PCR ran for about 7 to 12 cycles. One entry per CDR3 protein results from TCRdb running MiXCR on the 5' RACE reads. Here the sample spans around 750,000 distinct CDR3 sequences, about 53% being singletons. The germline V gene encodes CDR1 GTSNPN and CDR2 SVGIG (reference sequence). V was shortened by 2 bases and J by 5 bases, with 9 bases between the two germline ends. This CDR3 region has 12 residues. The sequenced material came from blood. The rearrangement links TRBV30 to TRBJ2-5; D gene uncertain. This sequence was found in a man older than 75 in good health. CDR3 sequence reads: CAWSPRVETQYF. CDR3 sequence (DNA): TGTGCCTGGAGTCCACGAGTTGAGACCCAGTACTTC.